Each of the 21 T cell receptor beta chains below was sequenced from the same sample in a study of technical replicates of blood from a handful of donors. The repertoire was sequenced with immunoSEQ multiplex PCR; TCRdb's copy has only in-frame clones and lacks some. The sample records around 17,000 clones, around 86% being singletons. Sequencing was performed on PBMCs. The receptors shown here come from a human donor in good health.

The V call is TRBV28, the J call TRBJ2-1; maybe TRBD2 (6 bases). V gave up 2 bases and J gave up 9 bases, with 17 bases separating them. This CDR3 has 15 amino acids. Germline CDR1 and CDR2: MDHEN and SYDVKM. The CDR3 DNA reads TGTGCCAGCAGTTTACCTAGATGGCGGGAATTTGAGCAGTTCTTC. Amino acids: CASSLPRWREFEQFF.

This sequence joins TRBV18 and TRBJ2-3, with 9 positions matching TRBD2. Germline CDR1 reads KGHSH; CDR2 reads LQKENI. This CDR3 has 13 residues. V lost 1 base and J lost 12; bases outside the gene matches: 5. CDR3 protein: CASSPLPSGTQYF. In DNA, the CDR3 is TGTGCCAGCTCACCACTCCCTAGCGGGACCCAGTATTTT.

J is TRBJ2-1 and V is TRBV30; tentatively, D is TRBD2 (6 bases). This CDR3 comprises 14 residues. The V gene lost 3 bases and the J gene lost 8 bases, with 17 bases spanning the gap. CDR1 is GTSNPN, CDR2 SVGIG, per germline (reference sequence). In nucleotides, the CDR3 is TGTGCCTGGAGCGTAAGGAGGGCAACCGATGAGCAGTTCTTC. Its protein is CAWSVRRATDEQFF.

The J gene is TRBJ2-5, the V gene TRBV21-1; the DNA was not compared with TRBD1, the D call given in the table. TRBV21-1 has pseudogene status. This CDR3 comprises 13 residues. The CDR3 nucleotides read TGTGCCAGCACCCCTCAGGGGCAAGAGACCCAGTACTTC. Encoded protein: CASTPQGQETQYF.

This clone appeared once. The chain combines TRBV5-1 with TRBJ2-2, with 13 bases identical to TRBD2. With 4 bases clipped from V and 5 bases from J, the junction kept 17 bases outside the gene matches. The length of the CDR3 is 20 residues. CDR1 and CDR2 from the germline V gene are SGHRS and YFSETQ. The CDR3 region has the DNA TGCGCCAGCAGCCTAGACAGGGTAACTAGCGGGAGGGCCGTGACCGGGGAGCTGTTTTTT. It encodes CASSLDRVTSGRAVTGELFF.

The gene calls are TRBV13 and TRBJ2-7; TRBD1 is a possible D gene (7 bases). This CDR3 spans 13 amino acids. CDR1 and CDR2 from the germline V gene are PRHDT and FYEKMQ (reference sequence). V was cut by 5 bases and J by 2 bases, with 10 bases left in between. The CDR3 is CASSPGGTYEQYF. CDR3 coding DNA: TGTGCCAGCAGCCCAGGGGGGACCTACGAGCAGTACTTC.

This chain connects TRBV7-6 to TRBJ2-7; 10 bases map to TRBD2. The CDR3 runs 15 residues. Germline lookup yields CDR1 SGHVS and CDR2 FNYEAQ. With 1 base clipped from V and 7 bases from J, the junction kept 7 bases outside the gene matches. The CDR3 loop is CASSLESLAGVEQYF. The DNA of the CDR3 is TGTGCCAGCAGCTTAGAGAGCCTAGCGGGAGTAGAGCAGTACTTC.

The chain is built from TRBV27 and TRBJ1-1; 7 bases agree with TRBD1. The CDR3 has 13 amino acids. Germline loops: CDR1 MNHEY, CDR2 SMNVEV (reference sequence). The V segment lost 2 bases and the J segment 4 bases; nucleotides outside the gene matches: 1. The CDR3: CASSLKGATEAFF. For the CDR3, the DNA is TGTGCCAGCAGTTTAAAGGGGGCCACTGAAGCTTTCTTT.

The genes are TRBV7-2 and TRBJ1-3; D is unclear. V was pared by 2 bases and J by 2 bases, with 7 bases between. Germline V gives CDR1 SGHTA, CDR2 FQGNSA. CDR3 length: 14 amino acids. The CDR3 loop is CASSLMPAGNTIYF. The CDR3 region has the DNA TGTGCCAGCAGCTTAATGCCGGCTGGAAACACCATATATTTT.

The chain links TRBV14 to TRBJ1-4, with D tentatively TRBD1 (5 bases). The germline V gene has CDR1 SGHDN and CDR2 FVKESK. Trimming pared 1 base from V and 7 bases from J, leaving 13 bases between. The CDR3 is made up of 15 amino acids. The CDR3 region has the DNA TGTGCCAGCAGCCAAGTTAGGGGCGGCTTTGAAAAACTGTTTTTT. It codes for CASSQVRGGFEKLFF.

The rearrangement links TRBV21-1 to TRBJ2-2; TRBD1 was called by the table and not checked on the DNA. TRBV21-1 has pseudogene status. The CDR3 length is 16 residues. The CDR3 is CASIHDRDSPTGELFF. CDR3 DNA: TGTGCCAGCATTCACGACCGGGACAGCCCGACCGGGGAGCTGTTTTTT.

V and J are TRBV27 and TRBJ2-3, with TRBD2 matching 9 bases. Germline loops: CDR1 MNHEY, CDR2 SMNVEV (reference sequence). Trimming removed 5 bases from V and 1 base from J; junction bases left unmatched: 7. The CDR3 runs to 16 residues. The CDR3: CASSPKTSGRTDTQYF. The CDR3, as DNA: TGTGCCAGCAGTCCAAAGACTAGCGGCCGCACAGATACGCAGTATTTT.

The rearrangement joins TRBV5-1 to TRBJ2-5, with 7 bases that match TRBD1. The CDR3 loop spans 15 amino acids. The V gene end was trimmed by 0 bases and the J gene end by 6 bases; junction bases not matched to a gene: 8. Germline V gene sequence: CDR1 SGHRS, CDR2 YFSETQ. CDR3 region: CASSLVDRHPKTQYF. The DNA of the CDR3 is TGCGCCAGCAGCTTGGTGGACAGGCACCCGAAGACCCAGTACTTC.

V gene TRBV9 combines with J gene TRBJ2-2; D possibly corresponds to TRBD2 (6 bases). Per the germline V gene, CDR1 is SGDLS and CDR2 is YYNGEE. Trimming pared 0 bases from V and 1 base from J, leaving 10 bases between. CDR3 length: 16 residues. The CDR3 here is CASSVGLRENTGELFF. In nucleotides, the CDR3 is TGTGCCAGCAGCGTAGGGTTGCGGGAGAACACCGGGGAGCTGTTTTTT.

The DNA for the CDR3 is TGTGCCAGTAGTCTCACTAGCGCTTACACAGATACGCAGTATTTT. This translates into CASSLTSAYTDTQYF. The J gene is TRBJ2-3, the V gene TRBV19; 7 positions agree with TRBD2. This CDR3 has 15 residues. J was trimmed by 2 bases and V by 5 bases; bases with no gene match: 7. Germline V lookup: CDR1 LNHDA, CDR2 SQIVND (reference sequence).

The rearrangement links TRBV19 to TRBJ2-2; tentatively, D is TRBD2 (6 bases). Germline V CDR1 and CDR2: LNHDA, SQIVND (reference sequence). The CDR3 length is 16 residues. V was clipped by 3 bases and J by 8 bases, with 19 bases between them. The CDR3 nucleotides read TGTGCCAGTAGTATCCCTCCAGCGGGCCCTCCGGGGGAGCTGTTTTTT. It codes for CASSIPPAGPPGELFF.

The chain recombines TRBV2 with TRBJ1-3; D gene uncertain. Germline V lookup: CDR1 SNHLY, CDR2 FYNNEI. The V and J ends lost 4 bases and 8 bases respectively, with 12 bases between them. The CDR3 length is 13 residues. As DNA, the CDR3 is TGTGCCAGCAGTGGGCAGGTTTGGGACACCATATATTTT. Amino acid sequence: CASSGQVWDTIYF.

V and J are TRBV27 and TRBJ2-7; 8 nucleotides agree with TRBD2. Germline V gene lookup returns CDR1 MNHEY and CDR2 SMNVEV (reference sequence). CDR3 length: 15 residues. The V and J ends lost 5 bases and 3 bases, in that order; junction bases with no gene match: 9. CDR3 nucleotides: TGTGCCAGCAGTCCGGGGGGGGGTCTTGGCTACGAGCAGTACTTC. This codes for CASSPGGGLGYEQYF.

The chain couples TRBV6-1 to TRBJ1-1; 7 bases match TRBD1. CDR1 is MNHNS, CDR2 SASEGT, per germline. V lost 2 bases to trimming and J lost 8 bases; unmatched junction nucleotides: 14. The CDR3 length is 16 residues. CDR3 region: CASSEKQGNQMVEAFF. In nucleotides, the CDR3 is TGTGCCAGCAGTGAAAAACAGGGGAACCAAATGGTGGAAGCTTTCTTT.

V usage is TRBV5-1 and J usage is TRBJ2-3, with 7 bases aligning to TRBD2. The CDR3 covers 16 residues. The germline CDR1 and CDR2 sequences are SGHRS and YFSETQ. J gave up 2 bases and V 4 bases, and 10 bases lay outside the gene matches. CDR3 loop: CASSLELARYTDTQYF. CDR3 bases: TGCGCCAGCAGCCTAGAACTAGCGAGATACACAGATACGCAGTATTTT.

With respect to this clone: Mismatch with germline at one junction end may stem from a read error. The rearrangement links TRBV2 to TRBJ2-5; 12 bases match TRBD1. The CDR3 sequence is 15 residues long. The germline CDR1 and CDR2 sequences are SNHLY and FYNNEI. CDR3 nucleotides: TGTGCCAGCAGTGGCGGGACAGGGGGCCAAGGGACCCAGTACTTC. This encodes CASSGGTGGQGTQYF.